The next 25 T cell receptor beta chains were all read from a single sample in a study of blood T cell repertoires in COVID-19. This table comes from immunoSEQ multiplex PCR, and its TCRdb copy is limited to in-frame clones, with some not included. Of 120,000 to 150,000 clones listed, 85% to 90% are singletons. The sample consisted of peripheral blood. The receptors were gathered from a woman between 55 and 75 years old with active COVID-19.

This chain links TRBV28 with TRBJ2-5, with D perhaps TRBD1 (5 bases). This CDR3 has 15 residues. The germline V and J ends were trimmed by 4 bases and 7 bases, with 19 bases remaining between them. Germline V gene lookup returns CDR1 MDHEN and CDR2 SYDVKM. The CDR3 sequence is CASSSYRRTGATQYF. CDR3 coding DNA: TGTGCCAGCAGTTCCTACCGGAGAACAGGAGCGACCCAGTACTTC.

The chain links TRBV18 to TRBJ2-7; 7 bases fit TRBD2. Trimming at V came to 5 bases and at J to 6 bases, leaving 10 bases not matched to a gene. The germline V gene encodes CDR1 KGHSH and CDR2 LQKENI. The CDR3 totals 14 residues. The CDR3 is CASSMAGVGSEQYF. CDR3 nucleotides: TGTGCCAGCTCAATGGCGGGAGTAGGATCCGAGCAGTACTTC. Drawing the rest from reference TRBV18 and TRBJ2-7, the complete variable domain is NAGVMQNPRHLVRRRGQEARLRCSPMKGHSHVYWYRQLPEEGLKFMVYLQKENIIDESGMPKERFSAEFPKEGPSILRIQQVVRGDSAAYFCASSMAGVGSEQYFGPGTRLTVT.

This rearrangement joins TRBV4-2 to TRBJ2-3; 8 positions match TRBD2. The germline V gene has CDR1 LGHNA and CDR2 YNFKEQ. CDR3 length: 14 residues. After removal of 7 bases from V and 7 bases from J, the junction contained 10 bases not matched to a gene. The DNA for the CDR3 is TGTGCCAGCACGGGGGGGGTACTAGCGCATACGCAGTATTTT. As protein: CASTGGVLAHTQYF.

The chain joins TRBV7-9 to TRBJ1-1; 9 positions agree with TRBD1. V shed 3 bases, J shed 5 bases, and the junction held 7 bases outside the gene matches. Germline V lookup: CDR1 SEHNR, CDR2 FQNEAQ (reference sequence). This CDR3 spans 15 amino acids. CDR3 coding DNA: TGTGCCAGCAGCTTCACAGGGGGCGCGGGGACTGAAGCTTTCTTT. It encodes CASSFTGGAGTEAFF.

V and J are TRBV27 and TRBJ1-1; D might be TRBD1 (5 bases). V was shortened by 0 bases and J by 4 bases, with 12 bases between the two germline ends. Germline V gene sequence: CDR1 MNHEY, CDR2 SMNVEV (reference sequence). The length of the CDR3 is 15 residues. CDR3 region: CASSLSNRGTTEAFF. CDR3 nucleotides: TGTGCCAGCAGTTTATCGAACCGGGGGACCACTGAAGCTTTCTTT.

This clone is a singleton in its sample. V and J are TRBV9 and TRBJ2-3, with 9 bases aligning to TRBD2. Per the germline V gene, CDR1 is SGDLS and CDR2 is YYNGEE. The CDR3 totals 16 residues. V was pared by 0 bases and J by 2 bases, with 4 bases of the junction left unmatched. The CDR3 reads CASSVALAGHTDTQYF. CDR3 sequence (DNA): TGTGCCAGCAGCGTAGCCCTAGCGGGGCACACAGATACGCAGTATTTT.

The chain couples TRBV28 to TRBJ2-1; the D is unclear. The CDR3 runs 10 residues. Germline CDR1 MDHEN, CDR2 SYDVKM. V was shortened by 8 bases and J by 5 bases, with 4 bases between the two germline ends. The CDR3 here is CASSHNEQFF. DNA of the CDR3: TGTGCCAGCTCTCACAATGAGCAGTTCTTC.

This clone has only a few counts. The chain joins TRBV10-3 to TRBJ2-7; 7 bases match TRBD1. Germline V gene data show CDR1 as ENHRY and CDR2 as SYGVKD. This CDR3 is built from 14 residues. Trimming took 2 bases from V and 7 from J; bases not matched to a gene: 8. CDR3 protein: CAISERTGTGEQYF. The CDR3 coding sequence is TGTGCCATCAGTGAGAGGACAGGCACGGGGGAGCAGTACTTC.

The CDR3: CASSASKGATDTQYF. The CDR3, as DNA: TGTGCCAGCTCGGCAAGCAAGGGGGCCACAGATACGCAGTATTTT. The J gene is TRBJ2-3, the V gene TRBV18; 7 nucleotides agree with TRBD1. This CDR3 comprises 15 residues. CDR1 is KGHSH and CDR2 is LQKENI in the germline V gene. The trim removed 6 bases at V and 2 bases at J, leaving 8 bases unmatched.

The chain recombines TRBV2 with TRBJ2-7, with a weak D call TRBD2 (6 bases). Trimming pared 9 bases from V and 2 bases from J, leaving 14 bases between. The CDR3 covers 13 residues. Germline assignment: CDR1 SNHLY and CDR2 FYNNEI. CDR3 amino acids: CASRTTGAYEQYF. The CDR3 coding sequence is TGTGCCAGTCGCACTACGGGAGCCTACGAGCAGTACTTC.

This clone was found once. The chain uses TRBV5-4 and TRBJ2-7; TRBD2 matches at 13 bases. Germline values: CDR1 SGHNT, CDR2 YYREEE (reference sequence). The CDR3 is made up of 16 amino acids. After removal of 4 bases from V and 2 bases from J, the junction contained 6 bases not matched to a gene. This CDR3 reads CASSPGGTSGAYEQYF. CDR3 DNA: TGTGCCAGCAGCCCCGGGGGGACTAGCGGGGCCTACGAGCAGTACTTC.

The rearrangement joins TRBV12-3 or TRBV12-4 to TRBJ2-1, with 9 bases aligning to TRBD1. CDR3 length equals 13 residues. Losses at the gene ends were 8 bases for V and 9 bases for J; bases not matched to a gene: 8. In DNA form, the CDR3 reads TGTGCCAGCGTCGGGACAGGGAAGACTGAGCAGTTCTTC. It specifies CASVGTGKTEQFF.

CDR3 coding DNA: TGTGCCAGCAGCTTCGCGGGTTCTATAGCCAAAAACATTCAGTACTTC. It is translated as CASSFAGSIAKNIQYF. The chain carries TRBV11-1 and TRBJ2-4; TRBD2 is a possible D gene (5 bases). The CDR3 has 16 residues. Deletions cut 3 bases from V and 0 bases from J, with 12 bases between. The germline gives CDR1 SGHAT, CDR2 FQDESV (reference sequence).

V and J are TRBV18 and TRBJ1-1; TRBD1 might be the D (6 bases). CDR3 length: 14 amino acids. Trimming cost V 3 bases and J 4 bases, with 12 bases left between them. Germline V lookup: CDR1 KGHSH, CDR2 LQKENI. The CDR3 DNA is TGTGCCAGCTCACCCGGGGGGCTAGCCACTGAAGCTTTCTTT. Protein sequence: CASSPGGLATEAFF.

DNA for the CDR3: TGTGCCAGCAGAAGACAGGCCGCGAGCTCCTACGAGCAGTACTTC. As protein: CASRRQAASSYEQYF. The chain joins TRBV6-5 to TRBJ2-7, with D possibly matching TRBD1 (6 bases). V was trimmed by 6 bases and J by 0 bases, leaving 15 bases between them. The CDR3 totals 15 residues. CDR1 is MNHEY, CDR2 SVGAGI, per germline.

This clone was seen once. The genes are TRBV11-2 and TRBJ1-4, with 7 bases fitting TRBD1. This CDR3 is 15 amino acids long. Germline CDR1 and CDR2: SGHAT and FQNNGV. V shed 5 bases and J 6 bases; nucleotides not matched to a gene: 9. The chain's CDR3 is CASSGGPRGDEKLFF. Here the CDR3 DNA reads TGTGCCAGCAGCGGGGGGCCCAGGGGGGATGAAAAACTGTTTTTT.

The chain has TRBV1 and TRBJ1-1; the DNA was not used to check the table's D call, TRBD1. TRBV1 is noted as a pseudogene. This CDR3 spans 15 amino acids. CDR3 loop: CTPGPRDSMNTEAFF. The CDR3 DNA sequence: TGCACCCCAGGCCCGCGGGACAGCATGAACACTGAAGCTTTCTTT.

The V gene is TRBV10-1, the J gene TRBJ2-7, with 12 bases matching TRBD1. Germline-derived CDR1 and CDR2 are WNHNN and SYGVQD (reference sequence). The CDR3 spans 14 residues. Trimming cost V 6 bases and J 6 bases; bases outside gene matches: 6. The CDR3 protein is CASRPGTGGGEQYF. The CDR3 DNA is TGCGCCAGCAGACCCGGGACAGGGGGCGGCGAGCAGTACTTC.

The gene calls are TRBV7-2 and TRBJ2-7; no clear D. CDR3 size: 12 residues. Trimming left V 4 bases short and J 0 bases short, with 4 bases between. Germline CDR1 SGHTA, CDR2 FQGNSA. The chain's CDR3 is CASSWSSYEQYF. The CDR3 DNA sequence: TGTGCCAGCAGCTGGAGCTCCTACGAGCAGTACTTC.

The chain combines TRBV18 with TRBJ2-3; D not resolved. Trimming removed 0 bases at V and 2 bases at J, with 3 bases between. CDR3 length equals 13 residues. Germline V CDR1 and CDR2: KGHSH, LQKENI. CDR3 loop: CASSPPYTDTQYF. The CDR3 bases are TGTGCCAGCTCACCACCCTACACAGATACGCAGTATTTT. The whole variable domain, filled in from reference TRBV18 and TRBJ2-3, reads NAGVMQNPRHLVRRRGQEARLRCSPMKGHSHVYWYRQLPEEGLKFMVYLQKENIIDESGMPKERFSAEFPKEGPSILRIQQVVRGDSAAYFCASSPPYTDTQYFGPGTRLTVL.

The chain carries TRBV18 and TRBJ1-2, with TRBD1 matching over 8 bases. This CDR3 has 15 amino acids. V was clipped by 3 bases and J by 7 bases; unmatched bases: 10. Germline lookup yields CDR1 KGHSH and CDR2 LQKENI. This CDR3 is CASSPGQGRASGYTF. For the CDR3, the DNA is TGTGCCAGCTCACCTGGACAGGGAAGGGCTAGTGGCTACACCTTC.

This chain connects TRBV18 to TRBJ2-7, with 8 bases lining up with TRBD1. V was pared by 3 bases and J by 7 bases, with 11 bases of the junction left unmatched. CDR1 KGHSH and CDR2 LQKENI come from the germline V gene. The CDR3 length is 15 residues. As DNA, the CDR3 is TGTGCCAGCTCACCGTCGGGACAGGCCCAGGGGGAGCAGTACTTC. Translating gives CASSPSGQAQGEQYF.

There are a few counts of this clone. The genes are TRBV9 and TRBJ2-3, with TRBD2 matching over 9 bases. V lost 3 bases to trimming and J lost 5 bases; unmatched junction nucleotides: 10. CDR1 is SGDLS and CDR2 is YYNGEE in the germline V gene. This CDR3 is built from 16 residues. For the CDR3, the DNA is TGTGCCAGCAGCGACCCCGGGCTAGCGGGACGAGATACGCAGTATTTT. Encoded protein: CASSDPGLAGRDTQYF.

The V and J genes are TRBV7-8 and TRBJ2-7; TRBD2 aligns across 11 bases. With 2 bases clipped from V and 6 bases from J, the junction kept 9 bases outside the gene matches. This CDR3 has 16 amino acids. CDR1 SGHVS and CDR2 FQNEAQ come from the germline V gene. Written as DNA, the CDR3 is TGTGCCAGCAGCTTAAACCCGGGACTAGCGGTTGGCGAGCAGTACTTC. It encodes CASSLNPGLAVGEQYF.

The rearrangement uses TRBV6-5 and TRBJ2-3; TRBD2 matches 7 bases. In germline, CDR1 is MNHEY, CDR2 SVGAGI. V gave up 6 bases and J gave up 0 bases; unmatched junction bases: 6. There are 15 residues in the CDR3. The CDR3 coding sequence is TGTGCCAGCAGCAGTAGCGGGCTCAGCACAGATACGCAGTATTTT. This sequence encodes CASSSSGLSTDTQYF.